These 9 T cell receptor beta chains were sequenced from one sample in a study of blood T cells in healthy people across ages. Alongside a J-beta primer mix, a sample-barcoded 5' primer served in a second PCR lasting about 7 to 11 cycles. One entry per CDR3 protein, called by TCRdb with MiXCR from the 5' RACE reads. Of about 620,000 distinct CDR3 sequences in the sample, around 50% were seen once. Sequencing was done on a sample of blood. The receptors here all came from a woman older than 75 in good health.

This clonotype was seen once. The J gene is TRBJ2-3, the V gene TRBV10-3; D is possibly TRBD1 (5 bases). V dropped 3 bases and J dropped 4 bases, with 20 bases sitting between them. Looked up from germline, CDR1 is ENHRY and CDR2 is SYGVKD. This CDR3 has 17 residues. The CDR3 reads CAISDPSQGWASDTQYF. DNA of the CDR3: TGTGCCATCAGTGACCCCTCCCAGGGATGGGCCTCAGATACGCAGTATTTT.

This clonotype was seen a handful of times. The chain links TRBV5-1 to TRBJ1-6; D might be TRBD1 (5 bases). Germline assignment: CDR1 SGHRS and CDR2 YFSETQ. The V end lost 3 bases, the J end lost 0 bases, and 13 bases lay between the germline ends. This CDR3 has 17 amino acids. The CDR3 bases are TGCGCCAGCAGCTCTGGCAGGGAGAGCTCCTATAATTCACCCCTCCACTTT. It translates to CASSSGRESSYNSPLHF.

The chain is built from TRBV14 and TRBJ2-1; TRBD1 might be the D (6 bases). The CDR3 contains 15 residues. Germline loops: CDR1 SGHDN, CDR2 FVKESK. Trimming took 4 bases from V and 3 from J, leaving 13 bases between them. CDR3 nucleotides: TGTGCCAGCAGCCCAGAAACGACAGGCTACAATGAGCAGTTCTTC. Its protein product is CASSPETTGYNEQFF.

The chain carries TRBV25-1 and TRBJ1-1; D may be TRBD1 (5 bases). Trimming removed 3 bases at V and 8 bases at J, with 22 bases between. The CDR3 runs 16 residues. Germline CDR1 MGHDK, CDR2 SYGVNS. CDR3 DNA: TGTGCCAGCAGTGATATAAGAAATTTAGGACATATCGAAGCTTTCTTT. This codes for CASSDIRNLGHIEAFF.

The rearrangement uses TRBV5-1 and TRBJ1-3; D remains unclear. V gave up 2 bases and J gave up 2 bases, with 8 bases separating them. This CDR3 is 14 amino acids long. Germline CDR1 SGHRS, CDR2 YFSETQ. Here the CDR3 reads CASSFPEPGNTIYF. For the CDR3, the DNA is TGCGCCAGCAGCTTCCCGGAGCCTGGAAACACCATATATTTT.

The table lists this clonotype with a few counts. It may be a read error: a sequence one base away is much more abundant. The CDR3 loop is CASSGSDRSYNEQYF. The CDR3, as DNA: TGTGCCAGCAGTGGCAGCGACCGCTCCTACAATGAGCAGTACTTC. The chain recombines TRBV12-3 or TRBV12-4 with TRBJ2-1; D not resolved. The J call is doubtful: the DNA matches TRBJ2-7 better. The CDR3 length is 15 residues.

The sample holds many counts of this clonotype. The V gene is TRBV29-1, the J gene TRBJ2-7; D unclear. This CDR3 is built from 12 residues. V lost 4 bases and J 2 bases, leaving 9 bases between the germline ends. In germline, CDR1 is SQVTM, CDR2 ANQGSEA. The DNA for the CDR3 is TGCAGCGTTGTTACTTGGCCCTACGAGCAGTACTTC. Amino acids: CSVVTWPYEQYF.

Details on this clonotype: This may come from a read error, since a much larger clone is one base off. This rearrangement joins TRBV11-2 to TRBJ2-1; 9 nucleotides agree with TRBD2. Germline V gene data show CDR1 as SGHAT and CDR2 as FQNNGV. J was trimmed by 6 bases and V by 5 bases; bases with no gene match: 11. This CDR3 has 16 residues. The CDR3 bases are TGTGCCAGCAGCGTGACCGGGACTAGCATTATCAATGAGCAGTTCTTC. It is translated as CASSVTGTSIINEQFF.

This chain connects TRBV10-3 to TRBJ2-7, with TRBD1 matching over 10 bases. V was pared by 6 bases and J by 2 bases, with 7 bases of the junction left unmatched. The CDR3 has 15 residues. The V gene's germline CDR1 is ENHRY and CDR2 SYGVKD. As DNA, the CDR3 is TGTGCCATCAGACCGGGACAGGGGTCAACCTACGAGCAGTACTTC. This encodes CAIRPGQGSTYEQYF.